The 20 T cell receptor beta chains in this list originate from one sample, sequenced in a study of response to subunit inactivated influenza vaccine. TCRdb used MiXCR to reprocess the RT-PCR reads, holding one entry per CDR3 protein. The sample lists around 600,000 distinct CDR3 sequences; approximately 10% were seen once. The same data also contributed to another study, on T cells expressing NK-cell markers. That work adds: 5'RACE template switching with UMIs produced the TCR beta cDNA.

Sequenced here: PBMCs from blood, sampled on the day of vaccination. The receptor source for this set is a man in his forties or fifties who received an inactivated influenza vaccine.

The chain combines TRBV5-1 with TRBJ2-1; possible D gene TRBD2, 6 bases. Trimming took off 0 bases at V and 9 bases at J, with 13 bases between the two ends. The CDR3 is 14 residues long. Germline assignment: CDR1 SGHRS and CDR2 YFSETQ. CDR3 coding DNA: TGCGCCAGCAGCTTGGACGGGAGAACCGGTGAGCAGTTCTTC. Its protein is CASSLDGRTGEQFF. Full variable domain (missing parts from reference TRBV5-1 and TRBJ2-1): KAGVTQTPRYLIKTRGQQVTLSCSPISGHRSVSWYQQTPGQGLQFLFEYFSETQRNKGNFPGRFSGRQFSNSRSEMNVSTLELGDSALYLCASSLDGRTGEQFFGPGTRLTVL.

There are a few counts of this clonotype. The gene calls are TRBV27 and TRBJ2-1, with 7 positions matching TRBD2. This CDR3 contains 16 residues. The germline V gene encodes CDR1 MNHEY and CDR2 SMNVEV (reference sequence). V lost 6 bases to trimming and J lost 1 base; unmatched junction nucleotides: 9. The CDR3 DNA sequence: TGTGCCAGCAGCACCTCCGGGACTACATCCTACAATGAGCAGTTCTTC. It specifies CASSTSGTTSYNEQFF.

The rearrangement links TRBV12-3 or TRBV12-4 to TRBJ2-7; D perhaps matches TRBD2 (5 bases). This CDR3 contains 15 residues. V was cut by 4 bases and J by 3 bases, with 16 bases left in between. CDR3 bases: TGTGCCAGCAGTTACGCCGAGGGAGTCCTCTACGAGCAGTACTTC. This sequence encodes CASSYAEGVLYEQYF.

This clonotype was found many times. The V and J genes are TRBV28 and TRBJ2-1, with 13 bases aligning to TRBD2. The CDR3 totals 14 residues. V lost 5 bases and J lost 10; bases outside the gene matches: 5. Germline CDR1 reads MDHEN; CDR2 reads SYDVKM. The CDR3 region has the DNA TGTGCCAGCAGTCTCGGGACTAGCGGGAACGAGCAGTTCTTC. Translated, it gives CASSLGTSGNEQFF.

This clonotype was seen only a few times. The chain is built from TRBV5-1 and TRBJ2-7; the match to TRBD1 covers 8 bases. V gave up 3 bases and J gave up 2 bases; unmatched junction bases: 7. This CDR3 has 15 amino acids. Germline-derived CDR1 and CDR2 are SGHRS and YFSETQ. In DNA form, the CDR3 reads TGCGCCAGCAGCTATACACAGGGGGTCACCTACGAGCAGTACTTC. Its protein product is CASSYTQGVTYEQYF.

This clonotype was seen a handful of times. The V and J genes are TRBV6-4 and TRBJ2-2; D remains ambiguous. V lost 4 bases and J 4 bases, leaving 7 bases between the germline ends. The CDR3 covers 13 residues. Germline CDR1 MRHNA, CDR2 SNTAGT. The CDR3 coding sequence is TGTGCCAGCAGTGCTTCAGCCACCGGGGAGCTGTTTTTT. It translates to CASSASATGELFF.

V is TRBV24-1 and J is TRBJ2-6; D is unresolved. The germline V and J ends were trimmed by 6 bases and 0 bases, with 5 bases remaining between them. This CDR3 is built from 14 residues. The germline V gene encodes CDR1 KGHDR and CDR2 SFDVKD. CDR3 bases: TGTGCCACCAGTAGAAGCTCTGGGGCCAACGTCCTGACTTTC. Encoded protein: CATSRSSGANVLTF.

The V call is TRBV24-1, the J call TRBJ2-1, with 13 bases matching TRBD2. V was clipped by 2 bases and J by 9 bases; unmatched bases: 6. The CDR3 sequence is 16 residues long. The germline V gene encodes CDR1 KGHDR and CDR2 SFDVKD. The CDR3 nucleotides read TGTGCCACCAGTGATTCACTAGCGGGGGGGCCCGGTGAGCAGTTCTTC. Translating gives CATSDSLAGGPGEQFF.

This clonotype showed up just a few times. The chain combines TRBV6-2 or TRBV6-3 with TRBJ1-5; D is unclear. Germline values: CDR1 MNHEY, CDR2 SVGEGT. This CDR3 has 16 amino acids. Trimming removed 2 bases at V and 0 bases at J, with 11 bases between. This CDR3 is CASSYPPGASNQPQHF. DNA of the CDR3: TGTGCCAGCAGTTACCCTCCAGGCGCTAGCAATCAGCCCCAGCATTTT.

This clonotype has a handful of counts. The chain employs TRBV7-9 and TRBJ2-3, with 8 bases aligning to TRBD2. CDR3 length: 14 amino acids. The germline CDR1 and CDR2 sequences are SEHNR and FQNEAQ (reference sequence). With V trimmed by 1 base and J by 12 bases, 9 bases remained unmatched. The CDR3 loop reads CASSLDVERERQYF. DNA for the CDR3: TGTGCCAGCAGCTTAGATGTTGAGCGGGAGCGACAGTATTTT.

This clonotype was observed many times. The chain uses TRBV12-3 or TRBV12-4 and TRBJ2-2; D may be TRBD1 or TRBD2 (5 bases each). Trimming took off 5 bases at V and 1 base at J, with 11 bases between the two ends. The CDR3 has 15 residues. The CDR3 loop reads CASSAGTLNTGELFF. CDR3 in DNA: TGTGCCAGCAGTGCCGGGACCTTGAACACCGGGGAGCTGTTTTTT.

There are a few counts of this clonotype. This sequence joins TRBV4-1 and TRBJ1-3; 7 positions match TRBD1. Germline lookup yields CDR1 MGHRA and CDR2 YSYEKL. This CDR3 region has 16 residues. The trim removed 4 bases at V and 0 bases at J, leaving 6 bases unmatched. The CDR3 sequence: CASSPGQAHSGNTIYF. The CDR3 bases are TGCGCCAGCAGCCCAGGACAGGCCCACTCTGGAAACACCATATATTTT.

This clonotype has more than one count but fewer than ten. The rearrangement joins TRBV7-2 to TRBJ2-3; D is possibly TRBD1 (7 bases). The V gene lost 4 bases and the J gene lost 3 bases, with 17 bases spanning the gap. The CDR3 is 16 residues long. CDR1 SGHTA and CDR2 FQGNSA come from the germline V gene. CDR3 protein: CASSSRRGAGTDTQYF. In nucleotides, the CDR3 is TGTGCCAGCAGCTCCCGCAGGGGGGCTGGGACAGATACGCAGTATTTT.

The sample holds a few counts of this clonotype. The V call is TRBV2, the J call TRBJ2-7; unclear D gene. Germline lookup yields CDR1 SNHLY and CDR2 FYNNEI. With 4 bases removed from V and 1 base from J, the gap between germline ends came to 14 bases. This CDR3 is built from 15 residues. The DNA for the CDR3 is TGTGCCAGCAGTGTCGGGTCAGGCCAATCCTACGAGCAGTACTTC. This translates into CASSVGSGQSYEQYF.

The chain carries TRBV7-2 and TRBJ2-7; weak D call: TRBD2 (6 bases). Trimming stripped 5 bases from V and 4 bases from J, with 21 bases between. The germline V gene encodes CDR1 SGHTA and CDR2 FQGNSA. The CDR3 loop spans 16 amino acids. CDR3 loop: CASSPGLGGPWYEQYF. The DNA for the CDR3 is TGTGCCAGCAGCCCAGGGCTTGGAGGGCCTTGGTACGAGCAGTACTTC.

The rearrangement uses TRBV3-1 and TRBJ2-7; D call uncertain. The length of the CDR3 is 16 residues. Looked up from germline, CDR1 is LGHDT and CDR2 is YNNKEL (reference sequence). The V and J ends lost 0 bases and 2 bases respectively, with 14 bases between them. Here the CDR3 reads CASSQESSGATYEQYF. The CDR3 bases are TGTGCCAGCAGCCAAGAATCGTCAGGAGCCACCTACGAGCAGTACTTC.

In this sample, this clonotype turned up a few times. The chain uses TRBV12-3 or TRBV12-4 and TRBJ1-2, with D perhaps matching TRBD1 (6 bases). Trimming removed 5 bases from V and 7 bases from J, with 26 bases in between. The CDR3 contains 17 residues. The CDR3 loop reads CASSLSQITGKVRGYTF. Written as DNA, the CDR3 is TGTGCCAGCAGTCTATCCCAGATCACAGGGAAAGTCCGTGGCTACACCTTC.

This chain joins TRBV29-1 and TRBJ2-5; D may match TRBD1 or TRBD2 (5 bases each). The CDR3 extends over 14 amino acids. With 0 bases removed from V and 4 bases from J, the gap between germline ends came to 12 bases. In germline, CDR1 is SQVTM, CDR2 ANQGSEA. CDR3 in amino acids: CSVEEGTRGETQYF. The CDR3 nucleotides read TGCAGCGTTGAAGAGGGGACCCGAGGAGAGACCCAGTACTTC.

In DNA, the CDR3 is TGCGCCAGCAGCTTTTCGAGGTTTCCCACAGATACGCAGTATTTT. Its translation is CASSFSRFPTDTQYF. V usage is TRBV5-1 and J usage is TRBJ2-3, with D uncertain. In germline, CDR1 is SGHRS, CDR2 YFSETQ. There are 15 residues in the CDR3. V was shortened by 2 bases and J by 2 bases, with 12 bases between the two germline ends.

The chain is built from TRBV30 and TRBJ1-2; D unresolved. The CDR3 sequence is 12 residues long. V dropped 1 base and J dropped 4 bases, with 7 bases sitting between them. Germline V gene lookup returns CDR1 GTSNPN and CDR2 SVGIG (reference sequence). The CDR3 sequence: CAWSARSYGYTF. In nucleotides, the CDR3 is TGTGCCTGGAGTGCCAGGTCCTATGGCTACACCTTC.